Below, 19 T cell receptor beta chains from the same sample are listed, as sequenced in a study of CD8+CD57+ T cells in acquired aplastic anemia listed by TCRdb under 2018. Patients chosen for sequencing had shown expansion of CD8+CD57+ cells by flow cytometry. Sequencing instrument: Illumina HiSeq 2000. Genomic DNA was used as template for profiling of TCR beta VDJ combinations and CDR3 sequences. Clones were called with MiXCR by TCRdb after fastp trimmed the public reads at Q25, and only in-frame beta chains were retained. Rows are unified per CDR3 protein, each entry keeping the most common DNA and genes. Within this sample are 200,000 or so distinct CDR3 sequences, with 48% of them counted one time only. The top ten hold 8% to 10% of the sample. Sequenced: sorted CD4+, CD8+, or CD8+CD57+ T cells (not recorded which) from PBMCs. The receptors come from a human donor with aplastic anemia.

The chain carries TRBV7-8 and TRBJ1-6, with 10 bases fitting TRBD1. The germline CDR1 and CDR2 sequences are SGHVS and FQNEAQ. With V trimmed by 5 bases and J by 8 bases, 9 bases remained unmatched. This CDR3 is 16 amino acids long. CDR3 sequence reads: CASSRDVGTGDSPLHF. CDR3 sequence (DNA): TGTGCCAGCAGCCGAGATGTCGGGACAGGGGATTCACCCCTCCACTTT.

This clonotype was recorded many times. The chain employs TRBV7-6 and TRBJ2-2; TRBD2 matches at 11 bases. V shed 5 bases and J 6 bases; nucleotides not matched to a gene: 8. CDR3 length: 16 residues. Germline assignment: CDR1 SGHVS and CDR2 FNYEAQ. The CDR3 is CASSKLAGGDPGELFF. The CDR3 DNA reads TGTGCCAGCAGCAAGCTAGCGGGAGGTGATCCCGGGGAGCTGTTTTTT.

This chain links TRBV6-5 with TRBJ1-1, with D unresolved. CDR1 MNHEY and CDR2 SVGAGI come from the germline V gene. The CDR3 covers 15 residues. V was trimmed by 2 bases and J by 4 bases, leaving 14 bases between them. This CDR3 reads CASSYAGPGGTEAFF. CDR3 DNA sequence: TGTGCCAGCAGTTACGCCGGGCCCGGTGGCACTGAAGCTTTCTTT.

This clonotype was detected many times. V usage is TRBV2 and J usage is TRBJ2-7; TRBD2 agrees at 9 bases. The germline V gene encodes CDR1 SNHLY and CDR2 FYNNEI. J lost 6 bases, V lost 6 bases, and 9 bases had no gene match. The CDR3 spans 14 residues. CDR3 loop: CASSPSSGISEQYF. The DNA of the CDR3 is TGTGCCAGCAGCCCCTCTAGCGGGATCTCCGAGCAGTACTTC.

This clonotype was counted ten times or more. CDR3 sequence (DNA): TGTGCCAGCAGCGTTCCGGGTGCCCAAGAGACCCAGTACTTC. This codes for CASSVPGAQETQYF. V is TRBV9 and J is TRBJ2-5; D not resolved. CDR1 SGDLS and CDR2 YYNGEE come from the germline V gene. The CDR3 runs to 14 residues. V was shortened by 2 bases and J by 1 base, with 9 bases between the two germline ends.

In its sample, this clonotype was seen a few times. The CDR3 sequence: CASSYRDRGAGVKLFF. In nucleotides, the CDR3 is TGTGCCAGCAGTTACCGAGATAGGGGGGCAGGGGTAAAACTGTTTTTT. This chain uses TRBV6-5 with TRBJ1-4; the D gene is possibly TRBD1 (6 bases). Germline V gene data show CDR1 as MNHEY and CDR2 as SVGAGI. This CDR3 spans 16 amino acids. Between the trimmed V and J ends, which lost 2 bases and 10 bases, there was a span of 20 bases.

This clonotype was recorded at least ten times. The chain joins TRBV6-6 to TRBJ2-7; 7 bases line up with TRBD1. Germline CDR1 and CDR2: MNHNY and SVGAGI (reference sequence). The CDR3 covers 16 residues. V lost 2 bases, J lost 2 bases, and 9 bases stayed unmatched. This CDR3 reads CASSYPSTGSPYEQYF. CDR3 DNA sequence: TGTGCCAGCAGTTACCCGTCGACAGGGTCCCCCTACGAGCAGTACTTC.

This chain uses TRBV19 with TRBJ2-7; TRBD1 matches at 7 bases. V was pared by 4 bases and J by 4 bases, with 7 bases of the junction left unmatched. Germline V gives CDR1 LNHDA, CDR2 SQIVND (reference sequence). This CDR3 is 14 amino acids long. In DNA form, the CDR3 reads TGTGCCAGTAGTACCGGGGACAGCCGATACGAGCAGTACTTC. This encodes CASSTGDSRYEQYF.

This clonotype appeared a few times. J is TRBJ2-7 and V is TRBV5-6; D may be TRBD2 (5 bases). Trimming took off 0 bases at V and 5 bases at J, with 9 bases between the two ends. The CDR3 length is 13 residues. CDR1 and CDR2 (germline): SGHDT, YYEEEE. This CDR3 is CASSLGGSDEQYF. The CDR3 DNA is TGTGCCAGCAGCTTGGGAGGGTCCGACGAGCAGTACTTC.

The chain has TRBV19 and TRBJ2-3; TRBD2 is a possible D gene (5 bases). Germline V gene sequence: CDR1 LNHDA, CDR2 SQIVND (reference sequence). V was trimmed by 4 bases and J by 8 bases, leaving 16 bases between them. The CDR3 covers 14 residues. This CDR3 is CASSNRSAGGTQYF. CDR3 coding DNA: TGTGCCAGTAGTAATCGCAGCGCGGGCGGTACGCAGTATTTT.

The gene calls are TRBV2 and TRBJ2-3; TRBD2 aligns across 8 bases. Trimming cost V 6 bases and J 4 bases; bases outside gene matches: 12. This CDR3 is 16 amino acids long. Looked up from germline, CDR1 is SNHLY and CDR2 is FYNNEI. As DNA, the CDR3 is TGTGCCAGCAGCTCCGGGACTAGGGCTTCATCAGATACGCAGTATTTT. Its protein is CASSSGTRASSDTQYF.

This clonotype was seen repeatedly, ten times or more. This CDR3 is CSARSKYEQYF. The CDR3 region has the DNA TGCAGTGCTAGGTCAAAGTACGAGCAGTACTTC. The V and J genes are TRBV20-1 and TRBJ2-7; D remains ambiguous. Trimming took 3 bases from V and 4 from J, leaving 7 bases between them. The germline CDR1 and CDR2 sequences are DFQATT and SNEGSKA (reference sequence). The CDR3 contains 11 residues.

This clonotype has at least ten counts. The junction does not match germline at one end; this may be a read error. V and J are TRBV20-1 and TRBJ2-3, with 7 bases lining up with TRBD2. The CDR3 loop spans 11 amino acids. The V gene's germline CDR1 is DFQATT and CDR2 SNEGSKA (reference sequence). This chain's CDR3 is CSAPGEGLDNF. CDR3 DNA sequence: TGCAGTGCCCCTGGGGAGGGTCTGGATAATTTT.

This clonotype was recorded many times. The chain joins TRBV12-3 or TRBV12-4 to TRBJ1-1; 12 positions match TRBD1. The CDR3 runs to 13 residues. The J segment lost 6 bases and the V segment lost 6 bases, leaving 2 bases of the junction unmatched. This CDR3 is CASRGQGAAEAFF. CDR3 DNA sequence: TGTGCCAGCAGGGGACAGGGGGCCGCTGAAGCTTTCTTT.

The J gene is TRBJ2-3, the V gene TRBV4-3; 9 nucleotides match TRBD1. The V gene end was trimmed by 6 bases and the J gene end by 2 bases; junction bases not matched to a gene: 9. Per germline, CDR1 LGHNA and CDR2 YSLEER. The length of the CDR3 is 16 residues. The CDR3 sequence is CASRDTGTGLTDTQYF. The CDR3 region has the DNA TGCGCCAGCAGAGATACCGGGACAGGGCTCACAGATACGCAGTATTTT.

The chain recombines TRBV10-2 with TRBJ1-4, with D possibly matching TRBD1 (5 bases). V was shortened by 0 bases and J by 8 bases, with 13 bases between the two germline ends. Germline-derived CDR1 and CDR2 are WSHSY and SAAADI. CDR3 length: 15 residues. The CDR3 sequence: CASSESGGGEEKLFF. The CDR3, as DNA: TGCGCCAGCAGTGAGTCCGGGGGAGGTGAAGAAAAACTGTTTTTT.

This clonotype was recorded many times. The J gene is TRBJ2-7, the V gene TRBV29-1; TRBD1 is a possible D gene (6 bases). Trimming pared 8 bases from V and 3 bases from J, leaving 11 bases between. Germline V CDR1 and CDR2: SQVTM, ANQGSEA. This CDR3 has 11 amino acids. The CDR3 region is CSSRDNYEQYF. DNA of the CDR3: TGCAGCAGCCGGGACAACTACGAGCAGTACTTC.

The chain combines TRBV25-1 with TRBJ1-6; possibly TRBD1 for D (5 bases). V was shortened by 3 bases and J by 8 bases, with 8 bases between the two germline ends. The CDR3 loop spans 13 amino acids. CDR1 MGHDK and CDR2 SYGVNS come from the germline V gene. The CDR3 loop is CASSEGDDSPLHF. CDR3 nucleotide sequence: TGTGCCAGCAGTGAGGGGGACGATTCACCCCTCCACTTT. Combining the CDR3 with reference TRBV25-1 and TRBJ1-6 gives the whole variable domain EADIYQTPRYLVIGTGKKITLECSQTMGHDKMYWYQQDPGMELHLIHYSYGVNSTEKGDLSSESTVSRIRTEHFPLTLESARPSHTSQYLCASSEGDDSPLHFGNGTRLTVT.

The chain has TRBV14 and TRBJ1-6; D might be TRBD1 (5 bases). The V end lost 0 bases, the J end lost 4 bases, and 10 bases lay between the germline ends. Per germline, CDR1 SGHDN and CDR2 FVKESK. This CDR3 has 16 amino acids. The CDR3 protein is CASSQDRQRYNSPLHF. The CDR3 region has the DNA TGTGCCAGCAGCCAAGATCGACAGAGATATAATTCACCCCTCCACTTT.